This TCR beta chain originates from a study of T cell repertoires in cytomegalovirus infection. About the research overall: Matching HLA type, along with CMV infection, was indicated by public TCR beta signatures.

This CDR3 is built from 15 residues. CDR1 and CDR2 (germline): MNHEY, SVGEGT. V was pared by 6 bases and J by 3 bases, with 18 bases between. Concerning this clonotype: Its antigen is unidentified.

TCRdb re-called the reads through MiXCR, storing one row per CDR3 protein. The table includes some 400,000 distinct CDR3 sequences, roughly 31% detected once. The study's findings and limits: The ex vivo response showed dominance by HLA-C-restricted CMV-specific TCR beta clonotypes.

The sequenced material came from PBMCs. The sequence derives from a human donor in good health (CMV status not recorded). Some clones in this sample may be carry-over from other donors' samples. The J gene is TRBJ2-7, the V gene TRBV6-2 or TRBV6-3, with D possibly TRBD1 on 5 matching bases. The CDR3 protein is CASRPDRILLYEQYF. The CDR3 DNA follows: TGTGCCAGCAGACCCGACAGAATTCTACTCTACGAGCAGTACTTC.